A single sample is the source of the 12 T cell receptor beta chains below, sequenced in a study of CD8+ T cells in alopecia areata. Treatment in this sample: oral pan-JAK inhibitor, 5-10 mg twice daily. The sequencing template was cDNA reverse transcribed from extracted RNA. Sequenced by immunoSEQ multiplex PCR; TCRdb stores in-frame clones only, minus some. The repertoire holds approximately 280,000 clones, with about three fifths as singletons. Here the sequenced sample was CD4+ T cells sorted from blood, taken at week 24, from a patient treated with tofacitinib. All receptors derive from a human donor with alopecia areata.

Points on this clone: This sample also contains other DNA sequences that code for the same CDR3. This rearrangement joins TRBV5-1 to TRBJ2-6, with D hard to call. V shed 0 bases and J shed 1 base, with 5 bases lying between them. Germline V CDR1 and CDR2: SGHRS, YFSETQ. CDR3 size: 15 residues. CDR3 DNA: TGCGCCAGCAGCTTGGACAGTTCTGGGGCCAACGTCCTGACTTTC. Amino acid sequence: CASSLDSSGANVLTF. Full variable domain (remainder filled in from reference TRBV5-1 and TRBJ2-6): KAGVTQTPRYLIKTRGQQVTLSCSPISGHRSVSWYQQTPGQGLQFLFEYFSETQRNKGNFPGRFSGRQFSNSRSEMNVSTLELGDSALYLCASSLDSSGANVLTFGAGSRLTVL.

The CDR3 reads CASSTWTGDSGNTIYF. For the CDR3, the DNA is TGTGCCAGCAGCACGTGGACAGGAGACTCTGGAAACACCATATATTTT. The V and J genes are TRBV7-6 and TRBJ1-3, with 7 bases lining up with TRBD1. The CDR3 length is 16 residues. Germline V gene sequence: CDR1 SGHVS, CDR2 FNYEAQ. J was trimmed by 0 bases and V by 5 bases; bases with no gene match: 7. Full variable domain (missing parts from reference TRBV7-6 and TRBJ1-3): GAGVSQSPRYKVTKRGQDVALRCDPISGHVSLYWYRQALGQGPEFLTYFNYEAQQDKSGLPNDRFSAERPEGSISTLTIQRTEQRDSAMYRCASSTWTGDSGNTIYFGEGSWLTVV.

The J gene is TRBJ2-7, the V gene TRBV2, with a possible D match to TRBD1 (6 bases). V was clipped by 7 bases and J by 6 bases, with 13 bases between them. CDR3 length: 12 residues. Germline V lookup: CDR1 SNHLY, CDR2 FYNNEI. The CDR3 DNA reads as TGTGCCAGCAACATTGACAGGACCGAGCAGTACTTC. This encodes CASNIDRTEQYF. Based on the CDR3 plus reference TRBV2 and TRBJ2-7, the full variable domain is EPEVTQTPSHQVTQMGQEVILRCVPISNHLYFYWYRQILGQKVEFLVSFYNNEISEKSEIFDDQFSVERPDGSNFTLKIRSTKLEDSAMYFCASNIDRTEQYFGPGTRLTVT.

The chain recombines TRBV29-1 with TRBJ2-6; perhaps TRBD2 as D (6 bases). Germline-derived CDR1 and CDR2 are SQVTM and ANQGSEA. The CDR3 loop spans 13 amino acids. CDR3 region: CGFGGVGANVLTF. In DNA, the CDR3 is TGCGGGTTCGGGGGTGTAGGGGCCAACGTCCTGACTTTC.

This chain connects TRBV29-1 to TRBJ2-7; 8 positions match TRBD2. Germline assignment: CDR1 SQVTM and CDR2 ANQGSEA. The CDR3 contains 13 residues. Trimming removed 7 bases from V and 3 bases from J; junction bases left unmatched: 8. The CDR3 DNA is TGCAGCGGGGCCCGGAGCGGGGGCTACGAGCAGTACTTC. Translated, it gives CSGARSGGYEQYF.

This clone came up a few times. V and J are TRBV23-1 and TRBJ1-4; D is unresolved. TRBV23-1 falls under the ORF class, with uncertain function. Trimming removed 7 bases at V and 5 bases at J, with 17 bases between. The CDR3 totals 15 residues. This chain's CDR3 is CASTSSRVVNEKLFF. As DNA, the CDR3 is TGCGCCAGCACTTCCTCGCGTGTTGTGAATGAAAAACTGTTTTTT.

The table lists this clone with a count of one. The chain uses TRBV5-4 and TRBJ2-5, with D possibly matching TRBD2 (5 bases). Trimming pared 0 bases from V and 1 base from J, leaving 13 bases between. Germline loops: CDR1 SGHNT, CDR2 YYREEE (reference sequence). This CDR3 spans 16 amino acids. The chain's CDR3 is CASSLAGGLAQETQYF. The CDR3 nucleotides are TGTGCCAGCAGCTTGGCAGGCGGACTTGCCCAAGAGACCCAGTACTTC. Based on the CDR3 plus reference TRBV5-4 and TRBJ2-5, the full variable domain is ETGVTQSPTHLIKTRGQQVTLRCSSQSGHNTVSWYQQALGQGPQFIFQYYREEENGRGNFPPRFSGLQFPNYSSELNVNALELDDSALYLCASSLAGGLAQETQYFGPGTRLLVL.

This clone was observed once. The rearrangement links TRBV30 to TRBJ1-1; D not resolved. Germline V lookup: CDR1 GTSNPN, CDR2 SVGIG (reference sequence). The CDR3 sequence is 14 residues long. V lost 3 bases, J lost 2 bases, and 13 bases lay in between. The CDR3 DNA reads TGTGCCTGGAGCCCGCTGGGAGCCAACACTGAAGCTTTCTTT. Protein: CAWSPLGANTEAFF. Drawing the rest from reference TRBV30 and TRBJ1-1, the complete variable domain is SQTIHQWPATLVQPVGSPLSLECTVEGTSNPNLYWYRQAAGRGLQLLFYSVGIGQISSEVPQNLSASRPQDRQFILSSKKLLLSDSGFYLCAWSPLGANTEAFFGQGTRLTVV.

This chain connects TRBV4-1 to TRBJ2-5; D is uncertain. The CDR3 consists of 15 residues. The germline gives CDR1 MGHRA, CDR2 YSYEKL. Trimming stripped 3 bases from V and 0 bases from J, with 11 bases between. The CDR3 loop is CASSHLTGHQETQYF. CDR3 nucleotides: TGCGCCAGCAGCCACCTCACGGGCCACCAAGAGACCCAGTACTTC.

The rearrangement joins TRBV29-1 to TRBJ1-1; D is undetermined. Germline CDR1 reads SQVTM; CDR2 reads ANQGSEA. V was cut by 3 bases and J by 0 bases, with 8 bases left in between. CDR3 length equals 13 residues. CDR3 region: CSVDLGMNTEAFF. CDR3 DNA sequence: TGCAGCGTTGATCTGGGGATGAACACTGAAGCTTTCTTT.

V usage is TRBV20-1 and J usage is TRBJ1-1; D gene unclear. The CDR3 has 11 residues. Trimming cost V 6 bases and J 4 bases, with 9 bases left between them. Germline-derived CDR1 and CDR2 are DFQATT and SNEGSKA (reference sequence). CDR3 in amino acids: CSATRGTEAFF. The CDR3 DNA reads TGCAGTGCGACCCGCGGCACTGAAGCTTTCTTT.

This clone was found a few times. V and J are TRBV29-1 and TRBJ2-2; D not certain. Trimming took 3 bases from V and 4 from J, leaving 9 bases between them. Germline assignment: CDR1 SQVTM and CDR2 ANQGSEA. This CDR3 is 13 amino acids long. CDR3 protein: CSVDIAFTGELFF. The CDR3, as DNA: TGCAGCGTTGATATAGCCTTCACCGGGGAGCTGTTTTTT.